Included here is one T cell receptor (beta chain) sequence, with context. The sample belongs to a study of OX40 agonist ivuxolimab in advanced cancers. V shed 6 bases and J shed 12 bases, with 14 bases lying between them. This CDR3 spans 11 amino acids. Looked up from germline, CDR1 is SNHLY and CDR2 is FYNNEI. Profiling relied on immunoSEQ multiplex PCR, and the TCRdb table lists in-frame clones only, not all of them. The repertoire has tens of thousands of clones, approximately 85% of them found once; the top ten carry approximately 2.3%. The V gene is TRBV2, the J gene TRBJ1-2; perhaps TRBD1 as D (6 bases). The source is an adult with an advanced solid tumor such as melanoma, head and neck, liver or kidney cancer. This material consisted of CD4+ or CD8+ T cells sorted from blood, taken in a trial of the OX40 agonist ivuxolimab. The CDR3 loop reads CASSAQQGNTF. Here the CDR3 DNA reads TGTGCCAGCAGCGCTCAACAGGGAAACACCTTC.